This entry concerns a single T cell receptor beta chain. Its antigen is unidentified. This sample was taken from a study of cytomegalovirus exposure and HLA in healthy donors. Findings and limits, study-wide: Across donors, most TCRs were seen rarely, yet some public ones were widespread. Specific recognition of CMV antigens was confirmed in vitro for a few chains (all CMV-associated). The authors judged a highly shared variant cluster likely a sequencing artifact. The sole available immune exposure information was CMV serostatus.

This CDR3 is 15 amino acids long. Between the trimmed V and J ends, which lost 4 bases and 0 bases, there was a span of 13 bases. Germline V gene lookup returns CDR1 SGHDT and CDR2 YYEEEE. In the PCR, 60 Vbeta and 13 Jbeta primers were used. Some clones are missing from TCRdb's copy, which holds only in-frame ones; the method was immunoSEQ multiplex PCR. The sample has roughly 140,000 clones; approximately 79% are singletons. The chain couples TRBV5-6 to TRBJ1-1; no reliable D call. The sample was PBMCs. This receptor was identified in a woman aged 35 to 49 in good health and CMV-seropositive. The CDR3 protein is CASSPLTLMNTEAFF. The CDR3 DNA reads TGTGCCAGCAGCCCTTTGACACTGATGAACACTGAAGCTTTCTTT. Filled out from reference TRBV5-6 and TRBJ1-1, the complete variable domain reads DAGVTQSPTHLIKTRGQQVTLRCSPKSGHDTVSWYQQALGQGPQFIFQYYEEEERQRGNFPDRFSGHQFPNYSSELNVNALLLGDSALYLCASSPLTLMNTEAFFGQGTRLTVV.